A selection of T cell receptor beta chains follows, all from one sample in a study of blood T cell repertoires in COVID-19. The protocol was immunoSEQ multiplex PCR, while the TCRdb copy is restricted to in-frame clones and leaves out a portion. The sample includes around 200,000 clones, 85% to 90% seen only once; the top ten take about 3%. The sequenced material came from peripheral blood. Receptors originate from a man between 35 and 55 years old with active or convalescent COVID-19. Both conserved end residues are part of each CDR3. Fields, in order: D gene, V gene, J gene, clone size, CDR3 protein, CDR3 DNA. D genes are given only for firm matches. The size field is filled for only some rows; it gives once, few, many or a size class.

d_call: -; v_call: TRBV10-3; j_call: TRBJ2-3; clone_size: -; cdr3_aa: CAISEVTAQGDTQYF; cdr3_nt: TGTGCCATCAGTGAGGTAACAGCGCAGGGAGATACGCAGTATTTT
d_call: -; v_call: TRBV6-6; j_call: TRBJ1-5; clone_size: -; cdr3_aa: CASTRTPNQPQHF; cdr3_nt: TGTGCCAGCACTCGGACACCTAATCAGCCCCAGCATTTT
d_call: -; v_call: TRBV18; j_call: TRBJ1-1; clone_size: -; cdr3_aa: CASSPTVNTEAFF; cdr3_nt: TGTGCCAGCTCACCGACAGTGAACACTGAAGCTTTCTTT
d_call: -; v_call: TRBV12-3/TRBV12-4; j_call: TRBJ2-5; clone_size: -; cdr3_aa: CASSPLAVKTQYF; cdr3_nt: TGTGCCAGCAGTCCCTTGGCCGTAAAAACCCAGTACTTC
d_call: -; v_call: TRBV11-3; j_call: TRBJ1-1; clone_size: -; cdr3_aa: CASSLQAPNTEAFF; cdr3_nt: TGTGCCAGCAGCTTACAGGCTCCGAACACTGAAGCTTTCTTT
d_call: TRBD2; v_call: TRBV2; j_call: TRBJ2-2; clone_size: -; cdr3_aa: CASSEVAGGWDTGELFF; cdr3_nt: TGTGCCAGCAGTGAAGTAGCGGGGGGCTGGGACACCGGGGAGCTGTTTTTT
d_call: -; v_call: TRBV6-5; j_call: TRBJ2-2; clone_size: once; cdr3_aa: CASSWGEWVAGELFF; cdr3_nt: TGTGCCAGCAGTTGGGGCGAATGGGTGGCCGGGGAGCTGTTTTTT
d_call: -; v_call: TRBV9; j_call: TRBJ1-1; clone_size: -; cdr3_aa: CASSPGMPEAFF; cdr3_nt: TGTGCCAGCAGCCCAGGGATGCCTGAAGCTTTCTTT
d_call: -; v_call: TRBV9; j_call: TRBJ1-4; clone_size: -; cdr3_aa: CASSVGGRAYRDEKLFF; cdr3_nt: TGTGCCAGCAGCGTAGGAGGGAGGGCCTACAGGGATGAAAAACTGTTTTTT
d_call: TRBD2; v_call: TRBV27; j_call: TRBJ2-3; clone_size: -; cdr3_aa: CASSLREGVRATDTQYF; cdr3_nt: TGTGCCAGCAGTCTCCGGGAGGGGGTTAGAGCGACAGATACGCAGTATTTT
d_call: TRBD1; v_call: TRBV19; j_call: TRBJ1-1; clone_size: few; cdr3_aa: CASSTQGASEAFF; cdr3_nt: TGTGCCAGTAGTACACAGGGGGCCTCTGAAGCTTTCTTT
d_call: TRBD2; v_call: TRBV9; j_call: TRBJ2-5; clone_size: few; cdr3_aa: CASSTPSGGTETQYF; cdr3_nt: TGTGCCAGCAGCACTCCGTCCGGGGGGACAGAGACCCAGTACTTC
d_call: TRBD1; v_call: TRBV28; j_call: TRBJ1-6; clone_size: -; cdr3_aa: CASSMAGQGRSPLHF; cdr3_nt: TGTGCCAGCAGTATGGCAGGACAGGGACGTTCACCCCTCCACTTT
d_call: TRBD1; v_call: TRBV5-1; j_call: TRBJ1-2; clone_size: -; cdr3_aa: CASSLDRGNYGYTF; cdr3_nt: TGCGCCAGCAGCTTGGACAGGGGGAATTATGGCTACACCTTC
d_call: TRBD2; v_call: TRBV7-2; j_call: TRBJ2-3; clone_size: -; cdr3_aa: CASSLRGTTADTQYF; cdr3_nt: TGTGCCAGCAGCTTACGGGGGACTACGGCAGATACGCAGTATTTT
d_call: TRBD1; v_call: TRBV11-1; j_call: TRBJ1-6; clone_size: -; cdr3_aa: CASTNNGRTGHSPLHF; cdr3_nt: TGTGCCAGCACCAATAACGGTCGGACAGGGCATTCACCCCTCCACTTT
d_call: TRBD2; v_call: TRBV18; j_call: TRBJ2-5; clone_size: -; cdr3_aa: CASSPTLAGEETQYF; cdr3_nt: TGTGCCAGCTCACCGACATTAGCGGGGGAAGAGACCCAGTACTTC
d_call: TRBD2; v_call: TRBV7-2; j_call: TRBJ2-1; clone_size: -; cdr3_aa: CASSLDASGEQFF; cdr3_nt: TGTGCCAGCAGCTTAGATGCTAGCGGGGAGCAGTTCTTC
d_call: TRBD2; v_call: TRBV12-5; j_call: TRBJ2-1; clone_size: -; cdr3_aa: CASGSAGKTYNEQFF; cdr3_nt: TGTGCTAGTGGTTCAGCGGGAAAAACCTACAATGAGCAGTTCTTC
d_call: TRBD1; v_call: TRBV19; j_call: TRBJ2-2; clone_size: -; cdr3_aa: CASRNGQVNTGELFF; cdr3_nt: TGTGCCAGTAGGAACGGACAGGTGAACACCGGGGAGCTGTTTTTT
d_call: TRBD1; v_call: TRBV6-4; j_call: TRBJ1-1; clone_size: -; cdr3_aa: CASGKDRGDVNTEAFF; cdr3_nt: TGTGCCAGCGGAAAGGACAGGGGGGATGTGAACACTGAAGCTTTCTTT
d_call: TRBD2; v_call: TRBV5-1; j_call: TRBJ2-7; clone_size: -; cdr3_aa: CASGRTGGLDEQYF; cdr3_nt: TGCGCCAGCGGGCGGACGGGGGGGCTTGACGAGCAGTACTTC
d_call: -; v_call: TRBV24-1; j_call: TRBJ2-1; clone_size: -; cdr3_aa: CATSVPGGIAEQFF; cdr3_nt: TGTGCCACCAGTGTCCCAGGGGGGATCGCTGAGCAGTTCTTC
d_call: TRBD1; v_call: TRBV7-3; j_call: TRBJ2-1; clone_size: -; cdr3_aa: CASSPGTGGYNEQFF; cdr3_nt: TGTGCCAGCAGCCCCGGGACAGGGGGCTACAATGAGCAGTTCTTC
d_call: -; v_call: TRBV9; j_call: TRBJ2-7; clone_size: -; cdr3_aa: CASSVRVWRSPLREQYF; cdr3_nt: TGTGCCAGCAGCGTACGTGTGTGGCGGTCTCCTTTACGGGAGCAGTACTTC
d_call: -; v_call: TRBV11-2; j_call: TRBJ2-7; clone_size: -; cdr3_aa: CASSERGWEQYF; cdr3_nt: TGTGCCAGCAGCGAAAGGGGTTGGGAGCAGTACTTC
d_call: TRBD1; v_call: TRBV28; j_call: TRBJ1-3; clone_size: -; cdr3_aa: CASSPRGQVFSHTIYF; cdr3_nt: TGTGCCAGCAGTCCCCGGGGACAGGTCTTTTCCCACACCATATATTTT
d_call: TRBD1; v_call: TRBV5-3; j_call: TRBJ1-4; clone_size: -; cdr3_aa: CARSAGQGSEKLFF; cdr3_nt: TGTGCCAGAAGCGCTGGACAGGGCTCTGAAAAACTGTTTTTT
d_call: TRBD2; v_call: TRBV28; j_call: TRBJ2-7; clone_size: -; cdr3_aa: CATLAGAYEQYF; cdr3_nt: TGTGCCACTCTAGCGGGGGCCTACGAGCAGTACTTC
d_call: -; v_call: TRBV7-8; j_call: TRBJ2-7; clone_size: -; cdr3_aa: CASSLATDGEQYF; cdr3_nt: TGTGCCAGCAGCTTGGCGACAGACGGAGAGCAGTACTTC
d_call: -; v_call: TRBV28; j_call: TRBJ1-1; clone_size: -; cdr3_aa: CASTLRGTAGTEAFF; cdr3_nt: TGTGCCAGCACCTTACGGGGGACCGCGGGCACTGAAGCTTTCTTT
d_call: TRBD1; v_call: TRBV2; j_call: TRBJ2-3; clone_size: once; cdr3_aa: CASSQQGAGDTQYF; cdr3_nt: TGTGCCAGCAGTCAACAGGGGGCGGGAGATACGCAGTATTTT
d_call: -; v_call: TRBV11-2; j_call: TRBJ2-2; clone_size: -; cdr3_aa: CASSLGQTGELFF; cdr3_nt: TGTGCCAGCAGCTTAGGACAGACCGGGGAGCTGTTTTTT
d_call: TRBD1; v_call: TRBV27; j_call: TRBJ2-7; clone_size: -; cdr3_aa: CASSRTGVGFASYEQYF; cdr3_nt: TGTGCCAGCTCTCGAACAGGGGTAGGGTTTGCCTCCTACGAGCAGTACTTC
d_call: -; v_call: TRBV4-2; j_call: TRBJ2-5; clone_size: once; cdr3_aa: CASSQAQQETQYF; cdr3_nt: TGTGCCAGCAGCCAAGCACAGCAAGAGACCCAGTACTTC
d_call: TRBD2; v_call: TRBV6-1; j_call: TRBJ2-7; clone_size: -; cdr3_aa: CASSEEQRGALPYYEQYF; cdr3_nt: TGTGCCAGCAGTGAAGAGCAGCGGGGGGCCTTACCCTACTACGAGCAGTACTTC
d_call: -; v_call: TRBV14; j_call: TRBJ1-1; clone_size: -; cdr3_aa: CASSHLARDPSAFF; cdr3_nt: TGTGCCAGCAGCCACCTCGCCCGGGATCCATCAGCTTTCTTT
d_call: TRBD1; v_call: TRBV11-3; j_call: TRBJ1-4; clone_size: -; cdr3_aa: CASSLDAGGFEKLFF; cdr3_nt: TGTGCCAGCAGCTTAGACGCAGGGGGTTTCGAAAAACTGTTTTTT
d_call: -; v_call: TRBV6-6; j_call: TRBJ1-3; clone_size: -; cdr3_aa: CASSYSFGPSGNTIYF; cdr3_nt: TGTGCCAGCAGTTACTCGTTTGGCCCCTCTGGAAACACCATATATTTT
d_call: -; v_call: TRBV29-1; j_call: TRBJ1-2; clone_size: -; cdr3_aa: CSGGGHDYGYTF; cdr3_nt: TGCAGCGGTGGGGGACATGACTATGGCTACACCTTC
d_call: -; v_call: TRBV28; j_call: TRBJ1-6; clone_size: -; cdr3_aa: CASSLGVASPLHF; cdr3_nt: TGTGCCAGCAGCCTCGGGGTTGCTTCACCCCTCCACTTT
d_call: -; v_call: TRBV7-2; j_call: TRBJ1-5; clone_size: -; cdr3_aa: CASSLAEGSGNQPQHF; cdr3_nt: TGTGCCAGCAGCTTAGCGGAGGGCTCGGGGAATCAGCCCCAGCATTTT
d_call: TRBD2; v_call: TRBV11-2; j_call: TRBJ2-3; clone_size: -; cdr3_aa: CASSLSGGLNTDTQYF; cdr3_nt: TGTGCCAGCAGCTTATCCGGGGGACTAAACACAGATACGCAGTATTTT
d_call: -; v_call: TRBV6-2/TRBV6-3; j_call: TRBJ1-4; clone_size: -; cdr3_aa: CASSYSRESLFF; cdr3_nt: TGTGCCAGCAGTTACTCGAGGGAAAGCCTGTTTTTT
d_call: TRBD1; v_call: TRBV5-1; j_call: TRBJ2-2; clone_size: -; cdr3_aa: CASRDRGNTGELFF; cdr3_nt: TGCGCCAGCAGGGACAGGGGAAACACCGGGGAGCTGTTTTTT
d_call: -; v_call: TRBV28; j_call: TRBJ2-7; clone_size: once; cdr3_aa: CASSFSLDEQYF; cdr3_nt: TGTGCCAGCAGTTTCAGTCTCGACGAGCAGTACTTC
d_call: TRBD1; v_call: TRBV7-9; j_call: TRBJ1-2; clone_size: -; cdr3_aa: CASSLGDSHHGYTF; cdr3_nt: TGTGCCAGCAGCTTAGGGGACAGCCACCATGGCTACACCTTC
d_call: -; v_call: TRBV7-2; j_call: TRBJ2-3; clone_size: -; cdr3_aa: CASSGTTSTDTQYF; cdr3_nt: TGTGCCAGCAGCGGGACAACTAGCACAGATACGCAGTATTTT
d_call: TRBD1; v_call: TRBV30; j_call: TRBJ2-5; clone_size: once; cdr3_aa: CAWSPPGTGLMVETQYF; cdr3_nt: TGTGCCTGGAGTCCACCTGGGACAGGGTTAATGGTAGAGACCCAGTACTTC
d_call: TRBD1; v_call: TRBV19; j_call: TRBJ1-5; clone_size: -; cdr3_aa: CASSIGQGVHQPQHF; cdr3_nt: TGTGCCAGTAGTATCGGACAGGGGGTACATCAGCCCCAGCATTTT
d_call: -; v_call: TRBV9; j_call: TRBJ1-5; clone_size: -; cdr3_aa: CASSPRGGRDQPQHF; cdr3_nt: TGTGCCAGCAGCCCCCGGGGAGGGCGCGATCAGCCCCAGCATTTT
d_call: -; v_call: TRBV5-1; j_call: TRBJ1-6; clone_size: -; cdr3_aa: CASSLAQGSNSPLHF; cdr3_nt: TGCGCCAGCAGCTTGGCCCAGGGTAGTAATTCACCCCTCCACTTT
d_call: -; v_call: TRBV10-3; j_call: TRBJ2-5; clone_size: -; cdr3_aa: CAISGRSGETQYF; cdr3_nt: TGTGCCATCAGTGGTAGGAGTGGTGAGACCCAGTACTTC
d_call: -; v_call: TRBV3-1/TRBV3-2; j_call: TRBJ2-7; clone_size: -; cdr3_aa: CASSQNPSPYEQYF; cdr3_nt: TGTGCCAGCAGCCAAAATCCTTCTCCCTACGAGCAGTACTTC